The rows below give T cell receptor beta chains drawn from one sample of a study of molecular identifiers for immune sequencing clone quantification. MiXCR was run by TCRdb on the PCR reads, yielding one entry per CDR3 protein. The sample consists of hundreds of thousands of distinct CDR3 sequences, about 25% of them appearing once. The sequenced sample consisted of naive CD8+ T cells from blood, with Jurkat cell RNA spiked in. The receptors derive from a human donor in good health. Some libraries in this study had Jurkat cell RNA spiked in. Each CDR3 is given with its conserved first and last residue. D genes are given only for firm matches.

>TRBD2|TRBV30|TRBJ2-7
CAWEAGVENYEQYF
>.|TRBV6-6|TRBJ2-7
CASSYSHIEQYF
>.|TRBV3-1|TRBJ1-5
CASSPTWMGNQPQHF
>.|TRBV3-1|TRBJ1-2
CASSPGANVPLYGYTF
>TRBD2|TRBV7-3|TRBJ2-6
CASSLVTSGWSGANVLTF
>TRBD1|TRBV6-2/TRBV6-3|TRBJ2-3
CASSWDRGTDTQYF
>.|TRBV27|TRBJ2-7
CASSARGGVGYEQYF
>.|TRBV27|TRBJ2-3
CASSGPGSTQYF
>.|TRBV6-5|TRBJ1-1
CASSRNDHTEAFF
>.|TRBV4-2|TRBJ2-3
CASSQGGAFLNPTDTQYF
>.|TRBV13|TRBJ1-1
CASSTRQEMNTEAFF
>TRBD2|TRBV9|TRBJ2-3
CASSVSAGGLTDTQYF
>.|TRBV5-6|TRBJ2-7
CASSLKQRPYEQYF
>.|TRBV6-5|TRBJ1-5
CASSYAFNQPQHF
>.|TRBV12-3/TRBV12-4|TRBJ2-7
CASSTAPSSYEQYF
>.|TRBV6-6|TRBJ1-1
CASSYSNLFRGLEAFF
>.|TRBV6-2/TRBV6-3|TRBJ1-6
CASRRTWDRRDSPLHF
>TRBD2|TRBV7-9|TRBJ2-1
CASSSRLISGSSYNEQFF
>.|TRBV4-3|TRBJ1-5
CASSRTGTSNQPQHF
>.|TRBV13|TRBJ2-2
CASSHYYAGGELFF
>.|TRBV7-9|TRBJ2-5
CASSATQGETQYF
>.|TRBV9|TRBJ2-2
CASSAHGTPNTGELFF
>TRBD2|TRBV7-9|TRBJ2-7
CASSSLSGSRNEQYF
>.|TRBV25-1|TRBJ1-2
CASSATGSAGYTF
>.|TRBV18|TRBJ2-7
CASSPPAGAVRNEQYF
>TRBD1|TRBV4-1|TRBJ2-7
CASSQGAGTGGRYEQYF